This TCR beta chain was recorded in a study of response to subunit inactivated influenza vaccine. V dropped 1 base and J dropped 10 bases, with 14 bases sitting between them. This CDR3 is built from 13 residues. Germline lookup yields CDR1 GTSNPN and CDR2 SVGIG (reference sequence). The table lists this clonotype with a few counts. TCRdb reprocessed the RT-PCR reads via MiXCR and lists one record per CDR3 protein. The sample holds about 520,000 distinct CDR3 sequences, 25% seen once. The TCR was taken from a man in his fifties or sixties who received an inactivated influenza vaccine. The material was CD4+ T cells sorted from PBMCs, obtained around 5 days after vaccination. V usage is TRBV30 and J usage is TRBJ1-5; a possible D gene is TRBD1 (6 bases). This chain's CDR3 is CAWSGTAWFPQHF. CDR3 sequence (DNA): TGTGCCTGGAGTGGGACAGCCTGGTTTCCCCAGCATTTT. Based on the CDR3 plus reference TRBV30 and TRBJ1-5, the full variable domain is SQTIHQWPATLVQPVGSPLSLECTVEGTSNPNLYWYRQAAGRGLQLLFYSVGIGQISSEVPQNLSASRPQDRQFILSSKKLLLSDSGFYLCAWSGTAWFPQHFGDGTRLSIL.